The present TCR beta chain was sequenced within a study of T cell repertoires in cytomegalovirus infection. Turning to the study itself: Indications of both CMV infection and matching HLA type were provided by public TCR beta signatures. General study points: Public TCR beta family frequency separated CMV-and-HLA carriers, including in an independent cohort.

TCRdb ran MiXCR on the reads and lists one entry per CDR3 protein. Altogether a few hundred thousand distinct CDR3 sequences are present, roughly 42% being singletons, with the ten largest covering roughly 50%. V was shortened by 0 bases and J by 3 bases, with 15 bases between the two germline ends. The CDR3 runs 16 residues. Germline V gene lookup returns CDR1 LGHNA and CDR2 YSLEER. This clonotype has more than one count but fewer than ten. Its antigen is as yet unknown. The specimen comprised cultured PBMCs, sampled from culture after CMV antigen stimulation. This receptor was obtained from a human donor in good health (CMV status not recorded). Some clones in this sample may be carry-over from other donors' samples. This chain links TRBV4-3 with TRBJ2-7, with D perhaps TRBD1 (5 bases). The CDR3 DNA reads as TGCGCCAGCAGCCAAGATCTCTGGGGCCAGTTCTACGAGCAGTACTTC. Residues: CASSQDLWGQFYEQYF.